One sample yielded the 17 T cell receptor beta chains listed below, sequenced in a study of spatial heterogeneity in lung cancer. Indicated time point: sample taken at primary tumor resection. Whole RNA obtained from tumor, nontumor lung or frozen PBMC underwent sequencing without sorting. One entry per CDR3 protein results from TCRdb running MiXCR on the 5' RACE reads. The repertoire consists of under 40,000 distinct CDR3 sequences, with about 5.8% occurring once and the leading ten covering under 14%. The specimen was PBMCs, collected at surgery. The source of these receptors is a male donor with early-stage non-small cell lung cancer.

This clonotype showed up many times. This rearrangement joins TRBV2 to TRBJ1-2; 7 bases map to TRBD1. Germline assignment: CDR1 SNHLY and CDR2 FYNNEI. The J segment lost 2 bases and the V segment lost 6 bases, leaving 0 bases of the junction unmatched. The CDR3 has 12 residues. Here the CDR3 reads CASRTGNYGYTF. For the CDR3, the DNA is TGTGCCAGCAGGACAGGGAACTATGGCTACACCTTC.

In this sample, this clonotype turned up many times. V and J are TRBV29-1 and TRBJ2-2; 7 nucleotides line up with TRBD1. CDR1 is SQVTM, CDR2 ANQGSEA, per germline. CDR3 length equals 14 residues. V was pared by 6 bases and J by 0 bases, with 4 bases of the junction left unmatched. CDR3 coding DNA: TGCAGCGTCTGGGACAGAACGAACACCGGGGAGCTGTTTTTT. It is translated as CSVWDRTNTGELFF.

This clonotype was observed at least ten times. The chain combines TRBV20-1 with TRBJ1-1, with a weak D call TRBD1 (5 bases). The CDR3 length is 13 residues. V was pared by 6 bases and J by 3 bases, with 14 bases between. Looked up from germline, CDR1 is DFQATT and CDR2 is SNEGSKA (reference sequence). CDR3 protein: CSARGSTDTEAFF. The CDR3 DNA sequence: TGCAGTGCCCGGGGGTCTACTGACACTGAAGCTTTCTTT.

This clonotype was observed at least ten times. The gene calls are TRBV14 and TRBJ1-3; D unresolved. V was clipped by 2 bases and J by 3 bases, with 17 bases between them. Per the germline V gene, CDR1 is SGHDN and CDR2 is FVKESK. The CDR3 consists of 17 residues. The CDR3 DNA reads TGTGCCAGCAGCCAAATGCGGGCCACTTTAGGTGGAAACACCATATATTTT. This translates into CASSQMRATLGGNTIYF.

The chain is built from TRBV7-9 and TRBJ2-1, with 10 bases aligning to TRBD2. Germline CDR1 is SEHNR and CDR2 is FQNEAQ (reference sequence). V was pared by 5 bases and J by 6 bases, with 7 bases of the junction left unmatched. The CDR3 spans 15 residues. The CDR3 DNA is TGTGCCAGCAGCCCCATTGGACTAGCGGCCAATGAGCAGTTCTTC. Translated, it gives CASSPIGLAANEQFF.

This clonotype was seen many times. CDR3 in DNA: TGTGCCAGCAGTGGTCCCCTCACCGGGGAGCTGTTTTTT. Its translation: CASSGPLTGELFF. The chain couples TRBV2 to TRBJ2-2; no definite D call. The CDR3 is 13 residues long. The germline V and J ends were trimmed by 4 bases and 4 bases, with 7 bases remaining between them. Germline CDR1 SNHLY, CDR2 FYNNEI.

The table lists this clonotype with many counts. The J gene is TRBJ1-2, the V gene TRBV5-6; D ambiguous. Per the germline V gene, CDR1 is SGHDT and CDR2 is YYEEEE. CDR3 length: 13 amino acids. V was shortened by 0 bases and J by 5 bases, with 8 bases between the two germline ends. CDR3 nucleotides: TGTGCCAGCAGCTTGGGGGCCGCTTATGGCTACACCTTC. Translation: CASSLGAAYGYTF.

This clonotype was observed many times. The V and J genes are TRBV20-1 and TRBJ1-2; D possibly corresponds to TRBD1 (6 bases). V was shortened by 6 bases and J by 4 bases, with 12 bases between the two germline ends. The CDR3 runs to 12 residues. CDR1 and CDR2 from the germline V gene are DFQATT and SNEGSKA (reference sequence). The CDR3 DNA sequence: TGCAGTGCGCAGTTGACAGGCTATGGCTACACCTTC. It specifies CSAQLTGYGYTF.

This clonotype appeared many times. V usage is TRBV20-1 and J usage is TRBJ2-3, with TRBD1 matching 7 bases. Germline CDR1 and CDR2: DFQATT and SNEGSKA (reference sequence). The V gene end was trimmed by 2 bases and the J gene end by 9 bases; junction bases not matched to a gene: 8. The CDR3 loop spans 13 amino acids. CDR3: CSARPRQGPTQYF. CDR3 sequence (DNA): TGCAGTGCTAGACCCCGACAGGGCCCCACGCAGTATTTT.

This clonotype showed up just a few times. This chain joins TRBV6-1 and TRBJ2-7; TRBD1 matches 8 bases. CDR3 length: 13 amino acids. The V and J ends lost 4 bases and 4 bases, in that order; junction bases with no gene match: 3. Germline V gene lookup returns CDR1 MNHNS and CDR2 SASEGT. CDR3 amino acids: CASSVTGVYEQYF. CDR3 DNA sequence: TGTGCCAGCAGTGTGACAGGGGTATACGAGCAGTACTTC.

The gene calls are TRBV5-1 and TRBJ2-5; D call uncertain. V was cut by 3 bases and J by 5 bases, with 17 bases left in between. From germline, CDR1 is SGHRS and CDR2 YFSETQ. The CDR3 runs to 15 residues. The CDR3 DNA follows: TGCGCCAGCAGCTCCGACGGACGCGCCTTGGAGACCCAGTACTTC. Protein sequence: CASSSDGRALETQYF.

This clonotype has at least ten counts. V usage is TRBV28 and J usage is TRBJ1-5; 8 nucleotides match TRBD1. The junction had 14 bases not matched to a gene; V was cut back by 6 bases and J by 7 bases. CDR3 length: 16 residues. Germline CDR1 is MDHEN and CDR2 is SYDVKM. CDR3 region: CASSEVRGPIGQPQHF. For the CDR3, the DNA is TGTGCCAGCAGCGAAGTCAGGGGGCCCATAGGGCAGCCCCAGCATTTT.

This clonotype appeared many times. DNA of the CDR3: TGCGCCAGCAGCGCACAGGGCCCTGGGGCCAACGTCCTGACTTTC. It encodes CASSAQGPGANVLTF. The V and J genes are TRBV4-3 and TRBJ2-6, with D possibly TRBD1 on 6 matching bases. The CDR3 has 15 amino acids. Germline values: CDR1 LGHNA, CDR2 YSLEER. V was shortened by 5 bases and J by 2 bases, with 10 bases between the two germline ends.

This chain links TRBV11-2 with TRBJ1-5; D unclear. V was trimmed by 0 bases and J by 7 bases, leaving 10 bases between them. Per germline, CDR1 SGHAT and CDR2 FQNNGV. The CDR3 loop spans 14 amino acids. The CDR3 DNA is TGTGCCAGCAGCTTAGATAACGTGGGACAGCCCCAGCATTTT. Translation gives CASSLDNVGQPQHF.

This clonotype was observed at least ten times. The V gene is TRBV20-1, the J gene TRBJ1-6; D not resolved. The V gene lost 1 base and the J gene lost 9 bases, with 13 bases spanning the gap. Germline V gene sequence: CDR1 DFQATT, CDR2 SNEGSKA (reference sequence). The CDR3 has 14 residues. CDR3 region: CSARAGDYRSPLHF. The CDR3 DNA is TGCAGTGCTAGAGCAGGAGACTATCGTTCACCCCTCCACTTT.

This chain joins TRBV4-2 and TRBJ1-4; D call uncertain. The CDR3 runs to 13 residues. The V gene lost 0 bases and the J gene lost 7 bases, with 6 bases spanning the gap. Per germline, CDR1 LGHNA and CDR2 YNFKEQ. CDR3 amino acids: CASSQEDSEKLFF. Written as DNA, the CDR3 is TGTGCCAGCAGCCAAGAGGATAGTGAAAAACTGTTTTTT.

This clonotype came up many times. The J gene is TRBJ1-3, the V gene TRBV28, with 7 bases matching TRBD1. The CDR3 length is 16 residues. The germline V gene encodes CDR1 MDHEN and CDR2 SYDVKM. Losses at the gene ends were 4 bases for V and 0 bases for J; bases not matched to a gene: 6. CDR3 nucleotide sequence: TGTGCCAGCAGTTCGGGACAGCTGAACTCTGGAAACACCATATATTTT. Translation: CASSSGQLNSGNTIYF.